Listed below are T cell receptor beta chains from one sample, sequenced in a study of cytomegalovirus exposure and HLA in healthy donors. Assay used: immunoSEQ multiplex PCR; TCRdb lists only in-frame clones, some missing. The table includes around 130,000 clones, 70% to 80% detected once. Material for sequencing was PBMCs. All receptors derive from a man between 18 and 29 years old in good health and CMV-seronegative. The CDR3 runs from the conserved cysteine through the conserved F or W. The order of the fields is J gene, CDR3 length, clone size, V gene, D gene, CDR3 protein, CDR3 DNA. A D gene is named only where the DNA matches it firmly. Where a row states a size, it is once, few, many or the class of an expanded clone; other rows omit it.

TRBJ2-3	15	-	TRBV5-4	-	CASSFGVASTDTQYF	TGTGCCAGCAGCTTCGGGGTGGCTAGCACAGATACGCAGTATTTT
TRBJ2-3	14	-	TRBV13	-	CASSPRQTTDTQYF	TGTGCCAGCAGCCCCAGACAGACGACAGATACGCAGTATTTT
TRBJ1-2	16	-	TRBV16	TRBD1	CASSPNPDRPAYGYTF	TGTGCCAGCAGCCCCAACCCGGACAGGCCAGCTTATGGCTACACCTTC
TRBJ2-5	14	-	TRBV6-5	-	CASRSLPGKETQYF	TGTGCCAGCAGATCACTTCCGGGGAAAGAGACCCAGTACTTC
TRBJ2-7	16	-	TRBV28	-	CASSLPGVGGSYEQYF	TGTGCCAGCAGTTTACCGGGCGTGGGGGGATCGTACGAGCAGTACTTC
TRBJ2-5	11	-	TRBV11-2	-	CASSVSGTQYF	TGTGCCAGCAGTGTCTCAGGGACCCAGTACTTC
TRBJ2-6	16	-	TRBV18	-	CASSRTGGAGANVLTF	TGTGCCAGCTCACGTACCGGAGGGGCTGGGGCCAACGTCCTGACTTTC
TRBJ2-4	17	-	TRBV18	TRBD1	CASSPVTGSLAKNIQYF	TGTGCCAGCTCACCCGTGACAGGGTCCTTAGCCAAAAACATTCAGTACTTC
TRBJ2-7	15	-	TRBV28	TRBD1	CASRRTGVSPYEQYF	TGTGCCAGCAGACGCACAGGGGTGAGCCCCTACGAGCAGTACTTC
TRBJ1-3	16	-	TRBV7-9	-	CASSQGLGYDGNTIYF	TGTGCCAGCAGCCAGGGCCTCGGTTACGATGGAAACACCATATATTTT
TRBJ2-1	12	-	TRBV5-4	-	CASSSRQAEQFF	TGTGCCAGCAGTTCCCGACAGGCCGAGCAGTTCTTC
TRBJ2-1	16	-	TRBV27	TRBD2	CASRGLAGGRYNEQFF	TGTGCCAGCAGAGGACTAGCGGGAGGGCGGTACAATGAGCAGTTCTTC
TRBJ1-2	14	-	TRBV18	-	CASSPTTGRGGYTF	TGTGCCAGCTCACCGACGACAGGAAGGGGTGGCTACACCTTC
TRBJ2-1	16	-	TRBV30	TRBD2	CAWDALLAGLDNEQFF	TGTGCCTGGGATGCCCTACTAGCGGGCCTTGACAATGAGCAGTTCTTC
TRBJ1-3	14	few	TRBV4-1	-	CASSLDWSGNTIYF	TGCGCCAGCAGCCTTGACTGGAGCGGAAACACCATATATTTT
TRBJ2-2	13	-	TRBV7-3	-	CASSPWEAGELFF	TGTGCCAGCAGCCCCTGGGAGGCCGGGGAGCTGTTTTTT
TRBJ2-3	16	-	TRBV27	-	CASSKRDLPGTDTQYF	TGTGCCAGCAGTAAAAGAGACTTACCTGGCACAGATACGCAGTATTTT
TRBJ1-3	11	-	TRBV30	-	CAWSLGNTIYF	TGTGCCTGGAGCCTTGGAAACACCATATATTTT
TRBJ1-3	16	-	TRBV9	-	CASSVVPDNSGNTIYF	TGTGCCAGCAGCGTAGTCCCGGACAACTCTGGAAACACCATATATTTT
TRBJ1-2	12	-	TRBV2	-	CASSDQGFGYTF	TGTGCCAGCAGTGACCAGGGTTTCGGCTACACCTTC
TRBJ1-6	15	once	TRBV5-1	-	CASSGDGQPNSPLHF	TGCGCCAGCAGTGGCGACGGACAGCCTAATTCACCCCTCCACTTT
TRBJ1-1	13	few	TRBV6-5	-	CASSYHRDTEAFF	TGTGCCAGCAGTTACCACAGGGATACTGAAGCTTTCTTT
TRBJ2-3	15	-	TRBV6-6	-	CASGLRIGNTDTQYF	TGTGCCAGCGGACTAAGGATAGGGAACACAGATACGCAGTATTTT
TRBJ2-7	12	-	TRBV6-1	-	CASSGGTYEQYF	TGTGCCAGCAGTGGAGGGACCTACGAGCAGTACTTC
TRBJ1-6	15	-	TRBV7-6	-	CASSLGGGLNSPLHF	TGTGCCAGCAGCTTAGGTGGGGGCCTCAATTCACCCCTCCACTTT
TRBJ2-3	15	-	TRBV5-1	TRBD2	CASSFGGSGTDTQYF	TGCGCCAGCAGCTTTGGCGGGAGCGGCACAGATACGCAGTATTTT
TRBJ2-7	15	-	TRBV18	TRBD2	CASSPGLAGSYEQYF	TGTGCCAGCTCACCGGGACTAGCGGGCTCCTACGAGCAGTACTTC
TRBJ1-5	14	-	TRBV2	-	CASKTSEGNQPQHF	TGTGCCAGCAAGACGAGCGAGGGCAATCAGCCCCAGCATTTT
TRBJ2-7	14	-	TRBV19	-	CASSIGQGNNEQYF	TGTGCCAGTAGTATCGGTCAGGGTAACAACGAGCAGTACTTC
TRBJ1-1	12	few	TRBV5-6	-	CASSSARSEAFF	TGTGCCAGCAGTTCTGCCCGGAGTGAAGCTTTCTTT
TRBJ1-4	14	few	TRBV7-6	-	CASSLRATNEKLFF	TGTGCCAGCAGCTTGAGAGCAACTAATGAAAAACTGTTTTTT
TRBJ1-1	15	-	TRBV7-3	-	CASSLGNNPNTEAFF	TGTGCCAGCAGCTTAGGTAACAACCCGAACACTGAAGCTTTCTTT
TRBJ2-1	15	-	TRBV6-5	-	CASRQGRSSYNEQFF	TGTGCCAGCAGACAAGGGAGAAGCTCCTACAATGAGCAGTTCTTC
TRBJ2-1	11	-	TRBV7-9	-	CASSARTEQFF	TGTGCCAGCAGCGCCAGGACAGAGCAGTTCTTC
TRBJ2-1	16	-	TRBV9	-	CASSVESDSSYNEQFF	TGTGCCAGCAGCGTAGAATCAGATTCCTCCTACAATGAGCAGTTCTTC
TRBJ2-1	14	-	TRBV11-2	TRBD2	CASSSTSGSHEQFF	TGTGCCAGCAGCTCGACTAGCGGGAGCCATGAGCAGTTCTTC
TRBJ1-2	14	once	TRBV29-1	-	CSVGSPGQEYGYTF	TGCAGCGTTGGAAGTCCAGGGCAGGAGTATGGCTACACCTTC
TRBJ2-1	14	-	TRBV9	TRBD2	CASSGPSGSNEQFF	TGTGCCAGCAGCGGTCCTAGCGGGAGCAATGAGCAGTTCTTC
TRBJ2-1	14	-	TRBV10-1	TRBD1	CASSEWTGHNEQFF	TGCGCCAGCAGTGAGTGGACAGGGCACAATGAGCAGTTCTTC